This TCR beta chain derives from a study of cytomegalovirus exposure and HLA in healthy donors. Turning to the study itself: Findings of an earlier analysis included over 95 million unique TCR beta sequences from 180 million or so T cells.

The study ran its PCR with 60 Vbeta and 13 Jbeta primers. The method was immunoSEQ multiplex PCR; TCRdb's version includes in-frame clones alone and lacks a portion of them. The sample holds around 150,000 clones; 75% are singletons and the top ten take 2.5% to 3%. The CDR3 is 16 amino acids. A note on this clone: Its antigen remains unidentified.

Findings and limits, study-wide: In a later analysis, specific HLA alleles were associated with 15,000 to 20,000 TCR beta sequences at a 0.05 false discovery rate. Roughly even sequencing depth across donors was the assumption behind the presence/absence analyses. Exclusion applied to some V segments, including TRBV6-2 and TRBV6-3, as they were indistinguishable.

The sequenced material came from PBMCs. This chain joins TRBV21-1 and TRBJ2-7; the D call in the table, TRBD2, was not verified against the DNA. TRBV21-1 counts as a pseudogene. The receptor comes from a woman aged 45-59 years in good health and CMV-seropositive. CDR3 nucleotides: TGTGCCAGCGTGGTCGAGACGCCCGGGGGGTCCTACGAGCAGTACTTC. It is translated as CASVVETPGGSYEQYF.